This entry features one T cell receptor beta chain sequence. This clone showed up just once. Its target antigen remains unknown. No qualities accompany the bases; no much larger clone lies one base away. Whole blood was collected in K2EDTA tubes by collaborating institutions according to the institutions' own protocols. For TCRbeta analysis, collaborators shipped samples as frozen whole blood, isolated PBMCs, or DNA extracted from either of those sample types. The data stem from a study of blood T cell repertoires in COVID-19 (dated by TCRdb to the early 2020s). With respect to the entire study: Samples from collaborators originated in the United States, Italy and Spain and spanned both the acute and convalescent phases of COVID-19. A freely available public database, intended as a resource for researchers studying the immune response to SARS-CoV-2, is where the repertoires were released. A de-identified subject ID, COVID-19 status, age in years and sex were almost always included in the sample metadata. Where available, HLA class I and class II types were obtained from metadata supplied by the sample provider rather than from assay-based typing. The samples were drawn from the first 160 participants of the ongoing ImmuneRACE study and from 1,254 subjects provided by 6 global collaborators. Deeply sampled blood TCRbeta repertoires from subjects exposed to, actively infected with, or recovered from COVID-19 were included in the dataset. The material from the prospective study consisted of cDNA or gDNA derived from T cells, B-cell-depleted T cells, or PBMCs. Broad study findings and their caveats: The amount of clinical and demographic metadata varied by source and participant and was provided uncurated.

The immunoSEQ Assay, a bias-controlled multiplex PCR, was used to amplify TCRbeta CDR3 regions from genomic DNA. Processing in the source paper ran as follows. Nucleated cell counts per sample were estimated from amplification of reference gene primers within the assay. To quantify the absolute abundance of each unique TCRbeta CDR3 rearrangement, sequence reads were collapsed and filtered. For each sample, productive Simpson clonality was calculated as the square root of Simpson's diversity index across productive rearrangements. In TCRdb, the immuneACCESS table is reduced to in-frame sequences with V and J assigned. These tables do not hold every clone; where another copy was compared, an unresolved V gene accounts for under half, and the others remain unexplained. Clone size and the V and J calls come from that table; the DNA yielded D and trimming. This sample has about 140,000 clones in its table, and roughly 87% of those were observed once. The top ten clonotypes cover 1.5% to 2% of the sample.

From the germline V gene, CDR1 is ENHRY and CDR2 is SYGVKD. V is reduced by 5 bases and J by 0 bases, leaving a spacing of 22 bases between them. Including cysteine and phenylalanine, the CDR3 has 18 amino acids. Only the CDR3 region is kept as DNA, spanning 54 bases read in frame from base 1. This receptor was obtained from an older man with acute or convalescent COVID-19. The V gene is TRBV10-3 and the J gene is TRBJ1-1, and possibly TRBD1, on 5 matching bases. Sequencing was performed on peripheral blood. The nucleotide sequence reads as follows: TGTGCCATCAGTCCTCTTACTCTCATGGACAACATGAACACTGAAGCTTTCTTT. This gives the protein CAISPLTLMDNMNTEAFF.